Below, 20 T cell receptor beta chains from the same sample are listed, as sequenced in a study of T cell repertoires in cytomegalovirus infection. TCRdb processed the reads anew with MiXCR; each CDR3 protein has one entry. The sample consists of approximately 550,000 distinct CDR3 sequences, 16% of them appearing once. The source material was CD8+ T cells from PBMCs. Receptors were obtained from a human donor in good health (CMV status not recorded). Some clones in this sample may be carry-over from other donors' samples.

V and J are TRBV27 and TRBJ2-7, with D unresolved. Germline-derived CDR1 and CDR2 are MNHEY and SMNVEV (reference sequence). The CDR3 consists of 13 residues. V gave up 6 bases and J gave up 5 bases, with 14 bases separating them. The DNA for the CDR3 is TGTGCCAGCAGCCTGGCAAGGCTAGACGAGCAGTACTTC. Protein: CASSLARLDEQYF.

Concerning this clonotype itself: A much larger clone sits a single nucleotide away, making a read error possible. The V and J genes are TRBV19 and TRBJ1-1; tentatively, D is TRBD1 (5 bases). The V end lost 8 bases, the J end lost 3 bases, and 22 bases lay between the germline ends. In germline, CDR1 is LNHDA, CDR2 SQIVND (reference sequence). CDR3 size: 16 residues. DNA for the CDR3: TGTGCCAGTTATCGGACCCCGGGACGCCTATACACTGAAGCTTTCTTT. Encoded protein: CASYRTPGRLYTEAFF.

This clonotype occurred many times. The J gene is TRBJ2-7, the V gene TRBV27; 7 bases map to TRBD2. J gave up 7 bases and V 5 bases, and 8 bases lay outside the gene matches. The CDR3 has 13 amino acids. Germline-derived CDR1 and CDR2 are MNHEY and SMNVEV (reference sequence). CDR3 residues: CASSPGLVGEQYF. The CDR3 DNA reads as TGTGCCAGCAGTCCCGGACTAGTGGGGGAGCAGTACTTC.

In this sample, this clonotype turned up many times. The chain joins TRBV6-5 to TRBJ1-2; possible D gene TRBD1, 6 bases. The CDR3 spans 16 residues. The germline V and J ends were trimmed by 2 bases and 5 bases, with 18 bases remaining between them. Germline CDR1 MNHEY, CDR2 SVGAGI. CDR3: CASSYAPNAGVYGYTF. CDR3 DNA: TGTGCCAGCAGTTACGCCCCAAATGCAGGGGTATATGGCTACACCTTC.

The CDR3: CASSGLSSTDTQYF. In nucleotides, the CDR3 is TGTGCCAGCAGCGGGCTTTCTAGCACAGATACGCAGTATTTT. The genes are TRBV9 and TRBJ2-3; unclear D gene. The CDR3 consists of 14 residues. Germline loops: CDR1 SGDLS, CDR2 YYNGEE. V was pared by 3 bases and J by 0 bases, with 8 bases between.

This clonotype was counted only a few times. The chain couples TRBV28 to TRBJ2-1, with 8 bases that match TRBD2. The CDR3 sequence is 16 residues long. The ends lost 0 bases at V and 3 bases at J; junction bases unmatched: 4. Per the germline V gene, CDR1 is MDHEN and CDR2 is SYDVKM. CDR3 amino acids: CASSLWGTRVYNEQFF. The DNA for the CDR3 is TGTGCCAGCAGTTTATGGGGGACTAGAGTCTACAATGAGCAGTTCTTC.

This clonotype was detected many times. The V and J genes are TRBV6-6 and TRBJ2-7, with 9 nucleotides matching TRBD2. This CDR3 region has 16 residues. Germline V gene lookup returns CDR1 MNHNY and CDR2 SVGAGI (reference sequence). With 7 bases clipped from V and 3 bases from J, the junction kept 13 bases outside the gene matches. The CDR3 bases are TGTGCCAGCACCACTCCGGATAGCGGGGGACTCTACGAGCAGTACTTC. Encoded protein: CASTTPDSGGLYEQYF.

The rearrangement links TRBV27 to TRBJ2-7; perhaps D is TRBD1 or TRBD2 (5 bases each). The germline V and J ends were trimmed by 2 bases and 0 bases, with 11 bases remaining between them. Germline V CDR1 and CDR2: MNHEY, SMNVEV (reference sequence). The CDR3 extends over 15 amino acids. CDR3 coding DNA: TGTGCCAGCAGTTTACGGGCAGGGAGCTCCTACGAGCAGTACTTC. Amino acid sequence: CASSLRAGSSYEQYF.

This clonotype has a count of ten or more. The chain joins TRBV7-7 to TRBJ2-2, with D unresolved. CDR1 is SSHAT, CDR2 FNYEAQ, per germline (reference sequence). CDR3 length: 14 residues. The V end was cut by 5 bases, the J end by 5 bases, with 12 bases between. The CDR3 sequence is CASSPDVGTGELFF. The CDR3 coding sequence is TGTGCCAGCAGCCCAGACGTGGGGACCGGGGAGCTGTTTTTT.

This sequence joins TRBV28 and TRBJ2-4, with D perhaps matching TRBD1 (6 bases). Germline V gives CDR1 MDHEN, CDR2 SYDVKM. V dropped 7 bases and J dropped 2 bases, with 18 bases sitting between them. The CDR3 runs 16 residues. CDR3 bases: TGTGCCAGCACCACCTACAGGGTCGCCTCCAAAAACATTCAGTACTTC. Protein sequence: CASTTYRVASKNIQYF.

As for this clonotype: A read error may produce the germline difference seen at one junction end. The chain recombines TRBV7-9 with TRBJ1-3, with no clear D. The CDR3 has 14 amino acids. CDR1 SEHNR and CDR2 FQNEAQ come from the germline V gene (reference sequence). For the CDR3, the DNA is TGTGCAAGCAGCTTAGCGAAATCCGGAAACACCATATATTTT. Translation gives CASSLAKSGNTIYF.

In its sample, this clonotype was seen a few times. J is TRBJ1-5 and V is TRBV19, with D possibly TRBD1 on 6 matching bases. V lost 3 bases, J lost 2 bases, and 11 bases lay in between. Germline V CDR1 and CDR2: LNHDA, SQIVND (reference sequence). This CDR3 region has 15 residues. The CDR3, as DNA: TGTGCCAGTAGTATTTTTTCAGGGGGCAATCAGCCCCAGCATTTT. Translation: CASSIFSGGNQPQHF.

This clonotype was picked up a small number of times. This chain joins TRBV2 and TRBJ2-7; possibly TRBD1 for D (5 bases). Germline V CDR1 and CDR2: SNHLY, FYNNEI. The CDR3 runs to 13 residues. Deletions cut 7 bases from V and 5 bases from J, with 15 bases between. In nucleotides, the CDR3 is TGTGCCAGCACACCCTTTAGGGGTAACGAGCAGTACTTC. Its protein product is CASTPFRGNEQYF.

The chain employs TRBV14 and TRBJ2-3; TRBD2 agrees at 7 bases. The V gene's germline CDR1 is SGHDN and CDR2 FVKESK. V lost 4 bases, J lost 2 bases, and 15 bases stayed unmatched. The CDR3 is made up of 18 amino acids. The CDR3 loop reads CASSPPPTERDNTDTQYF. In DNA form, the CDR3 reads TGTGCCAGCAGCCCCCCCCCCACGGAGCGGGATAACACAGATACGCAGTATTTT.

At least ten counts were recorded for this clonotype. The V gene is TRBV28, the J gene TRBJ2-7, with a weak D call TRBD2 (7 bases). This CDR3 region has 17 residues. Trimming took 3 bases from V and 1 from J, leaving 19 bases between them. Germline CDR1 is MDHEN and CDR2 is SYDVKM. CDR3 amino acids: CASSLDPRGAISYEQYF. The CDR3 nucleotides are TGTGCCAGCAGTTTGGACCCTCGGGGGGCGATTTCCTACGAGCAGTACTTC.

This clonotype was counted at least ten times. This sequence joins TRBV2 and TRBJ2-3; 12 bases agree with TRBD2. The CDR3 sequence is 19 residues long. Trimming removed 3 bases from V and 4 bases from J; junction bases left unmatched: 14. CDR1 SNHLY and CDR2 FYNNEI come from the germline V gene. The chain's CDR3 is CASSDIREELAGGPDTQYF. CDR3 coding DNA: TGTGCCAGCAGTGACATCCGGGAGGAACTAGCGGGGGGCCCAGATACGCAGTATTTT.

This clonotype came up a few times. The chain uses TRBV3-1 and TRBJ2-2; either TRBD1 or TRBD2 may supply D (6 bases each). Germline assignment: CDR1 LGHDT and CDR2 YNNKEL (reference sequence). The CDR3 sequence is 18 residues long. Between the trimmed V and J ends, which lost 2 bases and 0 bases, there was a span of 16 bases. CDR3 bases: TGTGCCAGCAGCCAATACGGGGGCGCCAAAGCGAACACCGGGGAGCTGTTTTTT. It encodes CASSQYGGAKANTGELFF.

Only a few counts were recorded for this clonotype. The chain employs TRBV28 and TRBJ2-1; 10 bases are shared with TRBD1. The V and J ends lost 4 bases and 4 bases, in that order; junction bases with no gene match: 7. CDR1 and CDR2 from the germline V gene are MDHEN and SYDVKM. The length of the CDR3 is 16 residues. The CDR3 loop is CASSSHRTGGYNEQFF. CDR3 nucleotides: TGTGCCAGCAGTTCACATCGGACAGGGGGGTACAATGAGCAGTTCTTC.

Many counts were recorded for this clonotype. J is TRBJ2-4 and V is TRBV2; the D gene is possibly TRBD1 (5 bases). The CDR3 is made up of 17 amino acids. V was pared by 0 bases and J by 3 bases, with 15 bases between. Germline CDR1 is SNHLY and CDR2 is FYNNEI. CDR3 loop: CASSEAVLTADKNIQYF. As DNA, the CDR3 is TGTGCCAGCAGTGAAGCGGTGTTGACAGCCGACAAAAACATTCAGTACTTC.

The chain links TRBV29-1 to TRBJ2-2; 9 bases align to TRBD2. The CDR3 consists of 14 residues. V lost 4 bases, J lost 9 bases, and 9 bases stayed unmatched. The germline CDR1 and CDR2 sequences are SQVTM and ANQGSEA. CDR3 in amino acids: CSVAGTSFSRELFF. DNA for the CDR3: TGCAGCGTTGCCGGGACTAGCTTCTCTCGGGAGCTGTTTTTT.